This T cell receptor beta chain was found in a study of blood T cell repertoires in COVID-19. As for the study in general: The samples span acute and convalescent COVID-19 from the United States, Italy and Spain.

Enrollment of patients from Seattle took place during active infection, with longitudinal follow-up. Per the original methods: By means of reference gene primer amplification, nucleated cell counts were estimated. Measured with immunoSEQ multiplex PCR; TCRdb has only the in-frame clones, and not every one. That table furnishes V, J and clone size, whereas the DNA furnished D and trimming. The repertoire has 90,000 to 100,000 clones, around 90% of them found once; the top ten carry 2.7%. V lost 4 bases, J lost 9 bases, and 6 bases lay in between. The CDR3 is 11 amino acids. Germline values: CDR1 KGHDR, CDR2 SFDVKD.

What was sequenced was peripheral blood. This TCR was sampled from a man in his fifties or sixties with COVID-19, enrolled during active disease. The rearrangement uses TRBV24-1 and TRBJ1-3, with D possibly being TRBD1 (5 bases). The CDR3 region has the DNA TGTGCCACCAGTGAGGGGCTCACCATATATTTT. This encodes CATSEGLTIYF.